This T cell receptor beta chain stems from a study of identical twins. TCRdb reanalysed the 5' RACE reads using MiXCR and keeps one entry per CDR3 protein. Of 100,000 to 110,000 distinct CDR3 sequences listed, less than 6.5% are singletons. CDR3 length: 14 residues. Trimming took off 6 bases at V and 2 bases at J, with 8 bases between the two ends. This clonotype turned up a few times. Its antigen is currently unknown. Whole-study results and caveats: Zero-insertion results could be subject to partial confounding by invariant MAIT and iNKT cells. For out-of-frame beta sequences, excess twin sharing was weaker.

The source material was memory T cells sorted from blood. J is TRBJ2-6 and V is TRBV12-3 or TRBV12-4, with D maybe TRBD1 (5 bases). This TCR came from a woman aged 45 to 65 in good health. CDR3 DNA sequence: TGTGCCAGCAGCCAGGGTGCTGGGGCCAACGTCCTGACTTTC. It codes for CASSQGAGANVLTF.